These 29 T cell receptor beta chains came from one sample sequenced in a study of blood T cell repertoires in COVID-19. Sequencing used immunoSEQ multiplex PCR; TCRdb keeps in-frame clones, though not all of them. The sample consists of roughly 81,000 clones, 82% of them appearing once. The sequenced sample was peripheral blood. The receptors were gathered from a man aged 55 to 69 with acute or convalescent COVID-19.

The V and J genes are TRBV19 and TRBJ2-7; 9 nucleotides line up with TRBD1. This CDR3 contains 13 residues. The germline V gene has CDR1 LNHDA and CDR2 SQIVND (reference sequence). V was clipped by 4 bases and J by 6 bases; unmatched bases: 4. CDR3 amino acids: CASSRDRALEQYF. CDR3 in DNA: TGTGCCAGTAGTAGGGACAGGGCTCTCGAGCAGTACTTC.

This clone was counted once. As DNA, the CDR3 is TGTGCCAGTCAATCCGCGGACTACGAGCAGTACTTC. It is translated as CASQSADYEQYF. The chain links TRBV28 to TRBJ2-7, with D unresolved. The length of the CDR3 is 12 residues. V shed 9 bases and J shed 3 bases, with 12 bases lying between them. Germline CDR1 and CDR2: MDHEN and SYDVKM.

CDR3 DNA: TGTGCCACCAGTGATGGGAGCTCCTATAATTCACCCCTCCACTTT. Amino acids: CATSDGSSYNSPLHF. V usage is TRBV24-1 and J usage is TRBJ1-6; D is unresolved. Trimming took 3 bases from V and 0 from J, leaving 5 bases between them. CDR1 and CDR2 from the germline V gene are KGHDR and SFDVKD. The CDR3 runs to 15 residues.

The V gene is TRBV19, the J gene TRBJ1-1, with a weak D call TRBD1 (5 bases). V was shortened by 5 bases and J by 3 bases, with 13 bases between the two germline ends. The length of the CDR3 is 14 residues. The germline V gene encodes CDR1 LNHDA and CDR2 SQIVND (reference sequence). In DNA form, the CDR3 reads TGTGCCAGTAGTCTTCAGGGATCGGACACTGAAGCTTTCTTT. Translating it yields CASSLQGSDTEAFF.

This clone was found a few times. This chain uses TRBV7-2 with TRBJ2-1, with D possibly being TRBD2 (6 bases). Germline assignment: CDR1 SGHTA and CDR2 FQGNSA. Deletions cut 5 bases from V and 10 bases from J, with 12 bases between. CDR3 length: 12 amino acids. CDR3 in DNA: TGTGCCAGCAGCGCGACTAGTGTGGAGCAGTTCTTC. Translating it yields CASSATSVEQFF.

The chain joins TRBV6-2 or TRBV6-3 to TRBJ1-5; 7 bases line up with TRBD1. CDR3 size: 15 residues. Trimming removed 2 bases from V and 1 base from J; junction bases left unmatched: 2. Germline-derived CDR1 and CDR2 are MNHEY and SVGEGT. This CDR3 reads CASSYDRASNQPQHF. CDR3 DNA sequence: TGTGCCAGCAGTTACGACAGGGCCAGCAATCAGCCCCAGCATTTT.

The count of this clone is one. V and J are TRBV30 and TRBJ1-1; 7 nucleotides line up with TRBD1. CDR3 length equals 13 residues. CDR1 and CDR2 (germline): GTSNPN, SVGIG (reference sequence). V trimming: 2 bases; J trimming: 5 bases; junction bases outside the gene matches: 5. The CDR3 bases are TGTGCCTGGAGTACAGGGGTTGGAACTGAAGCTTTCTTT. Translating gives CAWSTGVGTEAFF.

The rearrangement links TRBV5-1 to TRBJ1-5; 7 bases align to TRBD1. This CDR3 contains 15 residues. The germline gives CDR1 SGHRS, CDR2 YFSETQ. V trimming: 2 bases; J trimming: 6 bases; junction bases outside the gene matches: 8. CDR3 loop: CASSLTGERGQPQHF. In DNA form, the CDR3 reads TGCGCCAGCAGCTTAACAGGGGAGAGGGGTCAGCCCCAGCATTTT.

This clone was picked up a small number of times. The genes are TRBV19 and TRBJ1-4; 8 bases agree with TRBD1. The V segment lost 9 bases and the J segment 6 bases; nucleotides outside the gene matches: 9. The CDR3 runs 14 residues. Germline CDR1 and CDR2: LNHDA and SQIVND (reference sequence). The CDR3 DNA follows: TGTGCCAGCAACAGGGGGATCGAAGATGAAAAACTGTTTTTT. Encoded protein: CASNRGIEDEKLFF.

The chain employs TRBV14 and TRBJ2-7; 7 bases are shared with TRBD2. The CDR3 totals 13 residues. J was trimmed by 3 bases and V by 4 bases; bases with no gene match: 3. From germline, CDR1 is SGHDN and CDR2 FVKESK. CDR3 loop: CASSREGLYEQYF. The CDR3 nucleotides read TGTGCCAGCAGCCGGGAGGGGCTCTACGAGCAGTACTTC.

The chain uses TRBV10-3 and TRBJ2-1, with 11 bases aligning to TRBD2. The CDR3 runs to 17 residues. Germline V CDR1 and CDR2: ENHRY, SYGVKD. V lost 0 bases and J lost 6; bases outside the gene matches: 7. CDR3 loop: CAISESRSGGAPNEQFF. In nucleotides, the CDR3 is TGTGCCATCAGTGAGTCTCGTAGCGGGGGGGCCCCCAATGAGCAGTTCTTC.

The J gene is TRBJ2-5, the V gene TRBV9; 8 nucleotides match TRBD2. The CDR3 runs to 18 residues. Per germline, CDR1 SGDLS and CDR2 YYNGEE. V lost 0 bases, J lost 1 base, and 11 bases stayed unmatched. The CDR3 coding sequence is TGTGCCAGCAGCGTAGCTATCAGCGGGGGTCCCGCCCAAGAGACCCAGTACTTC. It specifies CASSVAISGGPAQETQYF.

The CDR3 protein is CASSSAGGETQYF. The CDR3 DNA reads TGTGCCAGCAGTTCAGCGGGAGGCGAGACCCAGTACTTC. The chain carries TRBV6-2 or TRBV6-3 and TRBJ2-5; 9 bases are shared with TRBD2. The CDR3 contains 13 residues. V shed 4 bases, J shed 5 bases, and the junction held 2 bases outside the gene matches. Germline V gene lookup returns CDR1 MNHEY and CDR2 SVGEGT.

This clone was detected once. Written as DNA, the CDR3 is TGTGCCAGCAGCTCAGGGGCAGGGATTGTCAACTATGGCTACACCTTC. Amino acid sequence: CASSSGAGIVNYGYTF. The V gene is TRBV27, the J gene TRBJ1-2, with D perhaps TRBD1 (6 bases). V lost 6 bases and J 2 bases, leaving 19 bases between the germline ends. From germline, CDR1 is MNHEY and CDR2 SMNVEV (reference sequence). The CDR3 length is 16 residues.

V gene TRBV11-3 combines with J gene TRBJ2-1, with 11 nucleotides matching TRBD2. The CDR3 is 15 amino acids. Germline lookup yields CDR1 SGHNT and CDR2 YENEEA. V lost 1 base and J lost 6; bases outside the gene matches: 2. The CDR3 loop is CASSLVGLAGNEQFF. The DNA of the CDR3 is TGTGCCAGCAGCTTAGTAGGACTAGCGGGCAATGAGCAGTTCTTC.

The genes are TRBV19 and TRBJ2-5; the match to TRBD2 covers 13 bases. Germline V gives CDR1 LNHDA, CDR2 SQIVND (reference sequence). With 0 bases clipped from V and 3 bases from J, the junction kept 4 bases outside the gene matches. CDR3 length equals 17 residues. The CDR3, as DNA: TGTGCCAGTAGTATAGATCGAGGGACTAGCGGGGAAGAGACCCAGTACTTC. Translated, it gives CASSIDRGTSGEETQYF.

The chain is built from TRBV5-4 and TRBJ1-2; the D is unclear. Germline CDR1 and CDR2: SGHNT and YYREEE (reference sequence). Trimming stripped 4 bases from V and 4 bases from J, with 17 bases between. This CDR3 contains 15 residues. The CDR3 DNA follows: TGTGCCAGCAGCCAGCCGACGGCGGCTTCCTATGGCTACACCTTC. It translates to CASSQPTAASYGYTF.

The rearrangement uses TRBV15 and TRBJ2-7; 10 positions agree with TRBD2. Germline V gives CDR1 LNHNV, CDR2 YYDKDF (reference sequence). Trimming took 0 bases from V and 6 from J; bases not matched to a gene: 8. The CDR3 consists of 16 residues. CDR3 region: CATSRDPSGRGGEQYF. In nucleotides, the CDR3 is TGTGCCACCAGCAGAGATCCTAGCGGGAGAGGTGGCGAGCAGTACTTC. Full variable domain (missing parts from reference TRBV15 and TRBJ2-7): DAMVIQNPRYQVTQFGKPVTLSCSQTLNHNVMYWYQQKSSQAPKLLFHYYDKDFNNEADTPDNFQSRRPNTSFCFLDIRSPGLGDTAMYLCATSRDPSGRGGEQYFGPGTRLTVT.

This chain connects TRBV2 to TRBJ1-2; D unclear. CDR1 and CDR2 (germline): SNHLY, FYNNEI. V dropped 8 bases and J dropped 0 bases, with 19 bases sitting between them. This CDR3 spans 16 amino acids. In DNA form, the CDR3 reads TGTGCCAGCGGCGGGTTCGGGGAGGGCACTAACTATGGCTACACCTTC. Its protein product is CASGGFGEGTNYGYTF.

The chain combines TRBV5-1 with TRBJ2-2; 10 nucleotides line up with TRBD1. Germline CDR1 SGHRS, CDR2 YFSETQ. The CDR3 has 15 residues. V trimming: 5 bases; J trimming: 4 bases; junction bases outside the gene matches: 5. CDR3 loop: CASRSTGGGTGELFF. CDR3 DNA: TGCGCCAGCAGGTCGACAGGGGGCGGCACCGGGGAGCTGTTTTTT. Full variable domain (outside the CDR3, taken from reference TRBV5-1 and TRBJ2-2): KAGVTQTPRYLIKTRGQQVTLSCSPISGHRSVSWYQQTPGQGLQFLFEYFSETQRNKGNFPGRFSGRQFSNSRSEMNVSTLELGDSALYLCASRSTGGGTGELFFGEGSRLTVL.

J is TRBJ2-5 and V is TRBV2; 7 bases map to TRBD1. The ends lost 9 bases at V and 4 bases at J; junction bases unmatched: 11. The germline gives CDR1 SNHLY, CDR2 FYNNEI. CDR3 length: 14 amino acids. CDR3 amino acids: CARDGQVRGETQYF. Written as DNA, the CDR3 is TGTGCCAGGGACGGACAGGTCCGTGGAGAGACCCAGTACTTC.

The V gene is TRBV7-2, the J gene TRBJ1-5; D is unclear. Germline V gene sequence: CDR1 SGHTA, CDR2 FQGNSA. V was pared by 1 base and J by 0 bases, with 7 bases between. The CDR3 length is 15 residues. The CDR3 bases are TGTGCCAGCAGCTTAGTAGACAATAGCAATCAGCCCCAGCATTTT. As protein: CASSLVDNSNQPQHF.

A few counts support this clone. V and J are TRBV5-1 and TRBJ2-5; 10 nucleotides align to TRBD1. The germline gives CDR1 SGHRS, CDR2 YFSETQ. V shed 4 bases, J shed 4 bases, and the junction held 7 bases outside the gene matches. This CDR3 region has 15 residues. The DNA of the CDR3 is TGCGCCAGCAGCCGAGGACAGGGGGGAGGAGAGACCCAGTACTTC. Its protein product is CASSRGQGGGETQYF.

The chain recombines TRBV11-2 with TRBJ1-6; weak D call: TRBD1 (5 bases). V dropped 1 base and J dropped 3 bases, with 7 bases sitting between them. This CDR3 region has 15 residues. Germline V lookup: CDR1 SGHAT, CDR2 FQNNGV. The CDR3 is CASSLGGFYNSPLHF. The CDR3 region has the DNA TGTGCCAGCAGCTTAGGGGGCTTCTATAATTCACCCCTCCACTTT.

The chain uses TRBV5-1 and TRBJ1-1; D is uncertain. This CDR3 spans 17 amino acids. V dropped 5 bases and J dropped 1 base, with 21 bases sitting between them. Germline V lookup: CDR1 SGHRS, CDR2 YFSETQ. The CDR3 DNA reads TGCGCCAGCAGGCCGTCCGGAGGGAGCTATACGAACACTGAAGCTTTCTTT. Translating gives CASRPSGGSYTNTEAFF.

V and J are TRBV5-1 and TRBJ2-1; 11 bases match TRBD2. Germline V CDR1 and CDR2: SGHRS, YFSETQ. The CDR3 is 16 amino acids. With 4 bases clipped from V and 3 bases from J, the junction kept 6 bases outside the gene matches. The CDR3 sequence: CASSHLGLAVYNEQFF. The CDR3 coding sequence is TGCGCCAGCAGCCACCTGGGACTAGCGGTCTACAATGAGCAGTTCTTC.

J is TRBJ1-2 and V is TRBV9; 7 bases line up with TRBD1. The V and J ends lost 3 bases and 7 bases, in that order; junction bases with no gene match: 9. CDR3 length equals 14 residues. Germline values: CDR1 SGDLS, CDR2 YYNGEE. DNA of the CDR3: TGTGCCAGCAGCGCTAATCCACAGGGGCCTGGCTACACCTTC. The encoded protein is CASSANPQGPGYTF. Supplemented by reference TRBV9 and TRBJ1-2, the full variable domain reads DSGVTQTPKHLITATGQRVTLRCSPRSGDLSVYWYQQSLDQGLQFLIQYYNGEERAKGNILERFSAQQFPDLHSELNLSSLELGDSALYFCASSANPQGPGYTFGSGTRLTVV.

There are a few counts of this clone. The J gene is TRBJ1-1, the V gene TRBV5-1, with 7 nucleotides matching TRBD1. V shed 2 bases, J shed 3 bases, and the junction held 1 base outside the gene matches. The CDR3 runs to 13 residues. The germline V gene encodes CDR1 SGHRS and CDR2 YFSETQ. The CDR3 reads CASSFDRDTEAFF. The CDR3 coding sequence is TGCGCCAGCAGCTTTGACAGGGACACTGAAGCTTTCTTT.

The rearrangement links TRBV28 to TRBJ2-7; D is ambiguous. V was trimmed by 4 bases and J by 2 bases, leaving 6 bases between them. The CDR3 has 12 residues. Germline-derived CDR1 and CDR2 are MDHEN and SYDVKM. The CDR3 sequence: CASSSSTYEQYF. DNA for the CDR3: TGTGCCAGCAGTTCCAGTACCTACGAGCAGTACTTC.